Below, 22 T cell receptor beta chains from the same sample are listed, as sequenced in a study of cytomegalovirus exposure and HLA in healthy donors. In the PCR, 60 Vbeta and 13 Jbeta primers were used. Sequencing used immunoSEQ multiplex PCR; TCRdb keeps in-frame clones, though not all of them. This table holds fewer than 25,000 clones, around 77% found once. Input material: PBMCs. Every receptor here comes from a man aged 55 to 69 in good health and CMV-seronegative.

V and J are TRBV30 and TRBJ1-5, with 7 bases matching TRBD1. Germline loops: CDR1 GTSNPN, CDR2 SVGIG (reference sequence). This CDR3 has 14 residues. Losses at the gene ends were 1 base for V and 5 bases for J; bases not matched to a gene: 5. The CDR3, as DNA: TGTGCCTGGAGTGGGCAGGGGGTCGATCAGCCCCAGCATTTT. Its protein is CAWSGQGVDQPQHF.

The V gene is TRBV6-6, the J gene TRBJ1-5, with TRBD1 identical over 7 bases. CDR3 length equals 15 residues. Looked up from germline, CDR1 is MNHNY and CDR2 is SVGAGI (reference sequence). V lost 1 base and J lost 4; bases outside the gene matches: 4. CDR3 sequence: CASSYWTGPNQPQHF. CDR3 sequence (DNA): TGTGCCAGCAGTTACTGGACAGGCCCGAATCAGCCCCAGCATTTT.

The genes are TRBV7-9 and TRBJ2-7; D gene ambiguous. Germline V gives CDR1 SEHNR, CDR2 FQNEAQ (reference sequence). The CDR3 covers 13 residues. Trimming shortened V by 5 bases and J by 4 bases, and 12 bases separated the two germline ends. The CDR3, as DNA: TGTGCCAGCAGCCGAGCCGCCTTTTACGAGCAGTACTTC. This codes for CASSRAAFYEQYF.

The gene calls are TRBV9 and TRBJ2-3; tentative D call: TRBD2 (5 bases). The CDR3 is 17 residues long. Germline values: CDR1 SGDLS, CDR2 YYNGEE. Trimming took 4 bases from V and 4 from J, leaving 22 bases between them. CDR3 sequence reads: CASSMRPGNWQADTQYF. The CDR3 bases are TGTGCCAGCAGCATGAGGCCGGGGAATTGGCAGGCAGATACGCAGTATTTT.

This clone showed up just a few times. The chain is built from TRBV19 and TRBJ2-4, with 7 positions matching TRBD1. Looked up from germline, CDR1 is LNHDA and CDR2 is SQIVND (reference sequence). Trimming at V came to 4 bases and at J to 0 bases, leaving 3 bases not matched to a gene. The CDR3 is 15 residues long. The CDR3 region has the DNA TGTGCCAGTAGTAGGACAGGTATAGCCAAAAACATTCAGTACTTC. Translating it yields CASSRTGIAKNIQYF.

The J gene is TRBJ2-7, the V gene TRBV2; tentatively, D is TRBD2 (7 bases). The germline V and J ends were trimmed by 6 bases and 2 bases, with 23 bases remaining between them. The CDR3 sequence is 17 residues long. Germline CDR1 reads SNHLY; CDR2 reads FYNNEI. This CDR3 is CASREGGGMRATYEQYF. The DNA for the CDR3 is TGTGCCAGCAGAGAGGGGGGGGGAATGCGGGCCACCTACGAGCAGTACTTC.

The rearrangement links TRBV5-1 to TRBJ1-6; TRBD1 matches 9 bases. Germline lookup yields CDR1 SGHRS and CDR2 YFSETQ. The ends lost 0 bases at V and 7 bases at J; junction bases unmatched: 2. The CDR3 totals 15 residues. CDR3 DNA: TGCGCCAGCAGCTTGGGGACAGGGGAGAATTCACCCCTCCACTTT. It yields the protein CASSLGTGENSPLHF. The complete variable domain, with remaining parts taken from reference TRBV5-1 and TRBJ1-6, reads KAGVTQTPRYLIKTRGQQVTLSCSPISGHRSVSWYQQTPGQGLQFLFEYFSETQRNKGNFPGRFSGRQFSNSRSEMNVSTLELGDSALYLCASSLGTGENSPLHFGNGTRLTVT.

The V call is TRBV5-1, the J call TRBJ2-5; perhaps TRBD1 as D (5 bases). Trimming pared 6 bases from V and 5 bases from J, leaving 17 bases between. This CDR3 has 14 amino acids. CDR1 and CDR2 from the germline V gene are SGHRS and YFSETQ. This chain's CDR3 is CASNPQGGLETQYF. DNA of the CDR3: TGCGCCAGCAATCCCCAGGGTGGTTTGGAGACCCAGTACTTC.

This chain connects TRBV10-3 to TRBJ2-5, with 10 positions matching TRBD1. Judging by the DNA end, TRBJ2-7 fits better; the J call may be wrong. The CDR3 runs 15 residues. The germline V gene encodes CDR1 ENHRY and CDR2 SYGVKD. The CDR3 coding sequence is TGTGCCATCAGTGCGAGCGGGACAGGGGCCTACGAGCAGTACTTC. Protein: CAISASGTGAYEQYF.

V usage is TRBV19 and J usage is TRBJ2-7, with 8 bases lining up with TRBD2. The CDR3 loop spans 14 amino acids. Per germline, CDR1 LNHDA and CDR2 SQIVND (reference sequence). Trimming cost V 3 bases and J 5 bases; bases outside gene matches: 6. In DNA form, the CDR3 reads TGTGCCAGTAGTATTTCGCGGGGGGCGCACGAGCAGTACTTC. The encoded protein is CASSISRGAHEQYF.

The V gene is TRBV19, the J gene TRBJ1-2; D not resolved. The CDR3 is 12 residues long. The V end lost 7 bases, the J end lost 2 bases, and 8 bases lay between the germline ends. The V gene's germline CDR1 is LNHDA and CDR2 SQIVND (reference sequence). The CDR3 spells CASMRANYGYTF. Here the CDR3 DNA reads TGTGCCAGTATGCGCGCCAACTATGGCTACACCTTC.

This chain uses TRBV10-3 with TRBJ1-1; TRBD1 might be the D (5 bases). With 8 bases removed from V and 3 bases from J, the gap between germline ends came to 22 bases. Germline CDR1 is ENHRY and CDR2 is SYGVKD. The CDR3 totals 16 residues. DNA for the CDR3: TGTGCCATCGGCCCCCAGGGTCCAGGGATGTACACTGAAGCTTTCTTT. It encodes CAIGPQGPGMYTEAFF.

A single count supports this clone. This chain joins TRBV14 and TRBJ2-1; perhaps TRBD2 as D (6 bases). The ends were cut back, 2 bases at V and 6 bases at J, with 20 bases in the middle. Germline assignment: CDR1 SGHDN and CDR2 FVKESK. There are 17 residues in the CDR3. The DNA for the CDR3 is TGTGCCAGCAGCCAACTAACGGGAGCGCTCCTGGGCAATGAGCAGTTCTTC. It is translated as CASSQLTGALLGNEQFF.

This clone was observed a few times. The chain uses TRBV19 and TRBJ2-7; D possibly corresponds to TRBD2 (6 bases). The V gene's germline CDR1 is LNHDA and CDR2 SQIVND (reference sequence). The CDR3 runs 14 residues. Trimming took off 5 bases at V and 6 bases at J, with 17 bases between the two ends. CDR3 nucleotide sequence: TGTGCCAGTAGTCCGGGATGGGGAGCGGGCGAGCAGTACTTC. Its protein is CASSPGWGAGEQYF.

This chain uses TRBV19 with TRBJ2-1; D ambiguous. There are 17 residues in the CDR3. Trimming left V 5 bases short and J 1 base short, with 18 bases between. The germline CDR1 and CDR2 sequences are LNHDA and SQIVND (reference sequence). The CDR3 sequence is CASSPIEWSRSYNEQFF. For the CDR3, the DNA is TGTGCCAGTAGTCCCATTGAGTGGAGCAGATCCTACAATGAGCAGTTCTTC.

V and J are TRBV19 and TRBJ1-1; no reliable D call. CDR3 length: 12 residues. The germline gives CDR1 LNHDA, CDR2 SQIVND (reference sequence). The V and J ends lost 4 bases and 7 bases respectively, with 10 bases between them. The CDR3 is CASSTRFGEAFF. The CDR3, as DNA: TGTGCCAGTAGTACGAGGTTTGGTGAAGCTTTCTTT.

This chain joins TRBV5-6 and TRBJ1-2, with TRBD1 matching over 10 bases. J lost 12 bases, V lost 5 bases, and 10 bases had no gene match. Germline CDR1 SGHDT, CDR2 YYEEEE. This CDR3 has 13 amino acids. CDR3 loop: CASRYGQGVPDTF. The CDR3, as DNA: TGTGCCAGCAGATACGGACAGGGGGTTCCAGACACCTTC.

The chain employs TRBV6-6 and TRBJ1-1; no clear D. CDR1 is MNHNY, CDR2 SVGAGI, per germline (reference sequence). The CDR3 loop spans 13 amino acids. The V end was cut by 2 bases, the J end by 2 bases, with 6 bases between. CDR3 sequence (DNA): TGTGCCAGCAGTTACGACTTCAACACTGAAGCTTTCTTT. This gives the protein CASSYDFNTEAFF.

V is TRBV4-2 and J is TRBJ1-1, with D uncertain. Germline loops: CDR1 LGHNA, CDR2 YNFKEQ. CDR3 size: 13 residues. V shed 5 bases and J shed 9 bases, with 16 bases lying between them. Written as DNA, the CDR3 is TGTGCCAGCAGCATCCGAGGGCAAGGAAAAGCTTTCTTT. Residues: CASSIRGQGKAFF.

This sequence joins TRBV29-1 and TRBJ1-4, with 8 bases matching TRBD1. The junction had 5 bases not matched to a gene; V was cut back by 6 bases and J by 11 bases. This CDR3 region has 11 residues. Germline V gives CDR1 SQVTM, CDR2 ANQGSEA. CDR3 sequence (DNA): TGCAGCGTCGCCGACAGGGGCAAACTGTTTTTT. This codes for CSVADRGKLFF.

The count of this clone is one. The chain links TRBV6-5 to TRBJ2-1; TRBD2 agrees at 10 bases. V gave up 2 bases and J gave up 4 bases; unmatched junction bases: 5. The CDR3 is made up of 16 amino acids. The germline V gene has CDR1 MNHEY and CDR2 SVGAGI. CDR3 region: CASSYGSGRGYNEQFF. The CDR3 nucleotides read TGTGCCAGCAGTTACGGAAGCGGGAGGGGTTACAATGAGCAGTTCTTC.

The chain is built from TRBV28 and TRBJ1-2; possible D gene TRBD1, 5 bases. The germline V and J ends were trimmed by 7 bases and 8 bases, with 14 bases remaining between them. This CDR3 is built from 12 residues. CDR1 is MDHEN and CDR2 is SYDVKM in the germline V gene. Here the CDR3 reads CASMGVAGGYTF. The CDR3 nucleotides read TGTGCCAGCATGGGGGTCGCGGGAGGCTACACCTTC.